This T cell receptor (beta chain) originates from a study of cytomegalovirus exposure and HLA in healthy donors. Study outcomes and limitations: An analysis that was carried out later associated 15,000 to 20,000 TCR beta sequences with HLA alleles at 0.05 false discovery rate.

PCR amplification relied on 60 Vbeta primers (plus 13 Jbeta primers). Data came from immunoSEQ multiplex PCR; TCRdb stores just in-frame clones and leaves some out. The table has approximately 110,000 clones, around 78% seen once. With regard to this clone: Its target is unknown.

This TCR was sampled from a man aged 50 to 60 in good health and CMV-seronegative. The sequenced material came from PBMCs.

CDR3 sequence (DNA): TGTGCCAGCAGCCCAGGGGGGTCCAACACCATATATTTT. Amino acids: CASSPGGSNTIYF. The genes are TRBV9 and TRBJ1-3; 7 bases fit TRBD1. V lost 4 bases to trimming and J lost 7 bases; unmatched junction nucleotides: 5. This CDR3 spans 13 amino acids. Germline V gene data show CDR1 as SGDLS and CDR2 as YYNGEE.